Listed below are T cell receptor beta chains from one sample, sequenced in a study of blood T cell repertoires in COVID-19. Assay: immunoSEQ multiplex PCR; the TCRdb copy retains only in-frame clones and omits some. The sample holds roughly 65,000 clones, about 86% seen once. Source material: peripheral blood. The receptors come from a man aged 50 to 60 with acute or convalescent COVID-19. Both conserved end residues are part of each CDR3. Fields, in order: CDR3 DNA, CDR3 protein, D gene, J gene, V gene, clone size, CDR3 length. The D gene is left open where the match is weak. Size values are once, few and many counts, or a class for expanded clones, and some rows have none.

cdr3_nt: TGTGCCAGCAGTTTGGTCGGGGAGACCCAGTACTTC; cdr3_aa: CASSLVGETQYF; d_call: .; j_call: TRBJ2-5; v_call: TRBV12-3/TRBV12-4; clone_size: .; cdr3_length: 12
cdr3_nt: TGTGCCAGCAGCCAAGATACCAAGGGGGCAGGTGGCTACACCTTC; cdr3_aa: CASSQDTKGAGGYTF; d_call: TRBD1; j_call: TRBJ1-2; v_call: TRBV3-1/TRBV3-2; clone_size: .; cdr3_length: 15
cdr3_nt: TGTGCCAGCAGTGGACAGGGCGAGGGCACTGAAGCTTTCTTT; cdr3_aa: CASSGQGEGTEAFF; d_call: TRBD1; j_call: TRBJ1-1; v_call: TRBV2; clone_size: .; cdr3_length: 14
cdr3_nt: TGTGCCAGCAGCTTCGCGGGCGGTACCACAGATACGCAGTATTTT; cdr3_aa: CASSFAGGTTDTQYF; d_call: .; j_call: TRBJ2-3; v_call: TRBV5-5; clone_size: .; cdr3_length: 15
cdr3_nt: TGTGCCAGCAGCACAGGACAGGGGATCGCTGAAGCTTTCTTT; cdr3_aa: CASSTGQGIAEAFF; d_call: TRBD1; j_call: TRBJ1-1; v_call: TRBV7-9; clone_size: .; cdr3_length: 14
cdr3_nt: TGTGCCAGCGGACTAGCGGGATTGCGAGAGACCCAGTACTTC; cdr3_aa: CASGLAGLRETQYF; d_call: TRBD2; j_call: TRBJ2-5; v_call: TRBV2; clone_size: .; cdr3_length: 14
cdr3_nt: TGTGCCAGCAGCCTTAACACCGGGGAGCTGTTTTTT; cdr3_aa: CASSLNTGELFF; d_call: .; j_call: TRBJ2-2; v_call: TRBV6-5; clone_size: once; cdr3_length: 12
cdr3_nt: TGTGCCAGCAGCTTGGTGTCTGCGAGCTCCTACGAGCAGTACTTC; cdr3_aa: CASSLVSASSYEQYF; d_call: .; j_call: TRBJ2-7; v_call: TRBV7-2; clone_size: .; cdr3_length: 15
cdr3_nt: TGTGCCACACATAGCGGGAGGAGCACAGATACGCAGTATTTT; cdr3_aa: CATHSGRSTDTQYF; d_call: TRBD2; j_call: TRBJ2-3; v_call: TRBV10-3; clone_size: once; cdr3_length: 14
cdr3_nt: TGTGCCAGCTCTAGCGGGAGCCCCCATCGAGAGCAGTTCTTC; cdr3_aa: CASSSGSPHREQFF; d_call: TRBD2; j_call: TRBJ2-1; v_call: TRBV25-1; clone_size: .; cdr3_length: 14
cdr3_nt: TGTGCCAGCAGTCTCCGGGACGGGGGAAAACTGTTTTTT; cdr3_aa: CASSLRDGGKLFF; d_call: .; j_call: TRBJ1-4; v_call: TRBV6-5; clone_size: .; cdr3_length: 13
cdr3_nt: TGTGCCAGCAGTGAAACAGACAGAAACACCATATATTTT; cdr3_aa: CASSETDRNTIYF; d_call: .; j_call: TRBJ1-3; v_call: TRBV6-1; clone_size: .; cdr3_length: 13
cdr3_nt: TGTGCCAGCAGCTTTTTGCTAGCGGGATTTCTGGACTTC; cdr3_aa: CASSFLLAGFLDF; d_call: TRBD2; j_call: TRBJ2-7; v_call: TRBV7-6; clone_size: few; cdr3_length: 13
cdr3_nt: TGTGCCAGCAGCTTCACAGGGGAATATGGCTACACCTTC; cdr3_aa: CASSFTGEYGYTF; d_call: TRBD1; j_call: TRBJ1-2; v_call: TRBV7-9; clone_size: .; cdr3_length: 13
cdr3_nt: TGTGCCAGCAGCTTAGGAGGGGGATTGGGTGAAAAACTGTTTTTT; cdr3_aa: CASSLGGGLGEKLFF; d_call: .; j_call: TRBJ1-4; v_call: TRBV7-6; clone_size: .; cdr3_length: 15
cdr3_nt: TGCGCCAGCAGCTTGGGACTAGCGGGAGACGGAGATACGCAGTATTTT; cdr3_aa: CASSLGLAGDGDTQYF; d_call: TRBD2; j_call: TRBJ2-3; v_call: TRBV5-1; clone_size: .; cdr3_length: 16
cdr3_nt: TGTGCCAGCAGCAGACTAGGCGGGGTATCCTACGAGCAGTACTTC; cdr3_aa: CASSRLGGVSYEQYF; d_call: .; j_call: TRBJ2-7; v_call: TRBV2; clone_size: .; cdr3_length: 15
cdr3_nt: TGTGCCAGCATGGCCGCGGGTGGCTACACCTTC; cdr3_aa: CASMAAGGYTF; d_call: .; j_call: TRBJ1-2; v_call: TRBV28; clone_size: .; cdr3_length: 11
cdr3_nt: TGTGCCAGCAGTTTAACCCGGACAGGGAGCTATGGCTACACCTTC; cdr3_aa: CASSLTRTGSYGYTF; d_call: TRBD1; j_call: TRBJ1-2; v_call: TRBV27; clone_size: .; cdr3_length: 15
cdr3_nt: TGTGCCAGTAGGACTAGCGGGGGGTCGCTCGAGCAGTACTTC; cdr3_aa: CASRTSGGSLEQYF; d_call: TRBD2; j_call: TRBJ2-7; v_call: TRBV19; clone_size: .; cdr3_length: 14
cdr3_nt: TGTGCCAGCAGTTTCACAGGGGGGGGCACTGAAGCTTTCTTT; cdr3_aa: CASSFTGGGTEAFF; d_call: TRBD1; j_call: TRBJ1-1; v_call: TRBV27; clone_size: few; cdr3_length: 14
cdr3_nt: TGTGCCAGCAGCTTCGGCAGGGTAGATGGCTACACCTTC; cdr3_aa: CASSFGRVDGYTF; d_call: .; j_call: TRBJ1-2; v_call: TRBV5-8; clone_size: .; cdr3_length: 13
cdr3_nt: TGTGCCAGCGGAGATGGACAGCCGGGTTCACCCCTCCACTTT; cdr3_aa: CASGDGQPGSPLHF; d_call: .; j_call: TRBJ1-6; v_call: TRBV2; clone_size: .; cdr3_length: 14
cdr3_nt: TGTGCCAGCAGCCAATCTCGGCCCCCAGGCGAGCAGTACTTC; cdr3_aa: CASSQSRPPGEQYF; d_call: .; j_call: TRBJ2-7; v_call: TRBV16; clone_size: once; cdr3_length: 14
cdr3_nt: TGTGCCAGCAGCCAAGAGTGGAGGGAGCGCACAGATACGCAGTATTTT; cdr3_aa: CASSQEWRERTDTQYF; d_call: .; j_call: TRBJ2-3; v_call: TRBV4-2; clone_size: .; cdr3_length: 16
cdr3_nt: TGTGCCACCTTCGGTGGGGACACTGGGGCCAACGTCCTGACTTTC; cdr3_aa: CATFGGDTGANVLTF; d_call: .; j_call: TRBJ2-6; v_call: TRBV10-3; clone_size: .; cdr3_length: 15
cdr3_nt: TGCGCCACACACACAACCTTATCTGGGGCCAACGTCCTGACTTTC; cdr3_aa: CATHTTLSGANVLTF; d_call: .; j_call: TRBJ2-6; v_call: TRBV5-1; clone_size: .; cdr3_length: 15
cdr3_nt: TGCGCCAGCAGCCGAACTAGCGGACCTTACAATGAGCAGTTCTTC; cdr3_aa: CASSRTSGPYNEQFF; d_call: TRBD2; j_call: TRBJ2-1; v_call: TRBV4-1; clone_size: few; cdr3_length: 15